A selection of T cell receptor beta chains follows, all from one sample in a study of regulatory T cells in long-lasting Graves disease. Each CDR3 protein gets one entry after TCRdb re-called the multiplex PCR reads with MiXCR. The sample yields 350,000 to 500,000 distinct CDR3 sequences, roughly 17% seen once. These same data were also listed under a study on T cells in Graves' hyperthyroidism and ophthalmopathy.

The sample was peripheral blood mononuclear cells (PBMCs), taken at new diagnosis, from a patient treated with antithyroid drugs. Every receptor here comes from a woman aged 18-29 years with Graves disease. The CDR3 runs from the conserved cysteine through the conserved F or W. D genes are given only for firm matches. For some rows the clone size is stated as once, few or many, or as a class when expanded; others skip it.

size	V	J	D	length	CDR3	DNA
many	TRBV18	TRBJ1-4	-	14	CASSPPGVDEKLFF	TGTGCCAGCTCACCACCGGGGGTGGATGAAAAACTGTTTTTT
many	TRBV12-3/TRBV12-4	TRBJ2-3	TRBD1	14	CASRDRESTDTQYF	TGTGCCAGCCGGGACAGGGAGAGCACAGATACGCAGTATTTT
many	TRBV7-2	TRBJ2-5	-	12	CASSLVLETQYF	TGTGCCAGCAGCTTAGTATTGGAGACCCAGTACTTC
-	TRBV4-1	TRBJ2-7	-	15	CASSQDPQGTYEQYF	TGCGCCAGCAGCCAAGATCCACAGGGAACCTACGAGCAGTACTTC
-	TRBV20-1	TRBJ2-1	-	12	CSGSLMLNEQFF	TGCAGTGGATCTCTCATGCTTAATGAGCAGTTCTTC
-	TRBV29-1	TRBJ2-3	-	15	CSVAPDPTGTDTQYF	TGCAGCGTTGCCCCGGACCCCACGGGGACAGATACGCAGTATTTT
few	TRBV6-2/TRBV6-3	TRBJ2-3	-	14	CASSLRWGLDTQYF	TGTGCCAGCAGCCTCCGTTGGGGCCTAGATACGCAGTATTTT
many	TRBV29-1	TRBJ2-5	-	13	CSVVRVMQETQYF	TGCAGCGTTGTTCGGGTCATGCAAGAGACCCAGTACTTC
-	TRBV3-1	TRBJ1-3	-	16	CASSTGTSLSGNTIYF	TGTGCCAGCAGCACCGGGACATCGCTCTCTGGAAACACCATATATTTT
many	TRBV27	TRBJ2-1	TRBD2	14	CASRGLAVYNEQFF	TGTGCCAGCCGCGGACTAGCGGTCTACAATGAGCAGTTCTTC
-	TRBV6-1	TRBJ2-1	TRBD1	14	CASSGRTGNNEQFF	TGTGCCAGCAGTGGCCGGACAGGCAACAATGAGCAGTTCTTC
-	TRBV6-1	TRBJ2-1	-	12	CANSEGTRKVFF	TGTGCCAACAGTGAAGGGACGAGGAAGGTGTTCTTC
-	TRBV9	TRBJ1-1	-	16	CASSKGGGGLNTEAFF	TGTGCCAGCAGCAAAGGGGGGGGAGGATTGAACACTGAAGCTTTCTTT
many	TRBV29-1	TRBJ2-3	TRBD2	15	CSVEDSGISTDTQYF	TGCAGCGTTGAAGATAGCGGGATCTCGACAGATACGCAGTATTTT
-	TRBV7-6	TRBJ2-2	TRBD2	15	CASSLSGGTTGELFF	TGTGCCAGCAGCCTATCGGGAGGGACCACCGGGGAGCTGTTTTTT
-	TRBV9	TRBJ2-3	-	24	CASSVRVPGGLGGRPLSGTDTQYF	TGTGCCAGCAGCGTAAGGGTACCCGGTGGTCTTGGTGGGAGGCCGCTGAGTGGCACAGATACGCAGTATTTT
few	TRBV29-1	TRBJ2-3	-	12	CSVVAWTDTQYF	TGCAGCGTTGTAGCGTGGACAGATACGCAGTATTTT
-	TRBV27	TRBJ2-2	TRBD1	15	CASSRDRESTGELFF	TGTGCCAGCAGCCGCGACAGGGAGAGCACCGGGGAGCTGTTTTTT
many	TRBV29-1	TRBJ2-1	-	14	CSVGGRGSYNEQFF	TGCAGCGTTGGGGGTCGTGGATCCTACAATGAGCAGTTCTTC
many	TRBV29-1	TRBJ2-1	-	12	CSAAAGIGAQFF	TGCAGCGCTGCGGCAGGGATCGGCGCTCAGTTCTTC
many	TRBV28	TRBJ2-1	TRBD2	15	CASYPGLATYNEQFF	TGTGCCAGCTACCCGGGACTAGCAACCTACAATGAGCAGTTCTTC
many	TRBV6-1	TRBJ2-1	TRBD2	14	CATTSGRAYNEQFF	TGTGCCACGACTAGCGGGAGGGCCTACAATGAGCAGTTCTTC